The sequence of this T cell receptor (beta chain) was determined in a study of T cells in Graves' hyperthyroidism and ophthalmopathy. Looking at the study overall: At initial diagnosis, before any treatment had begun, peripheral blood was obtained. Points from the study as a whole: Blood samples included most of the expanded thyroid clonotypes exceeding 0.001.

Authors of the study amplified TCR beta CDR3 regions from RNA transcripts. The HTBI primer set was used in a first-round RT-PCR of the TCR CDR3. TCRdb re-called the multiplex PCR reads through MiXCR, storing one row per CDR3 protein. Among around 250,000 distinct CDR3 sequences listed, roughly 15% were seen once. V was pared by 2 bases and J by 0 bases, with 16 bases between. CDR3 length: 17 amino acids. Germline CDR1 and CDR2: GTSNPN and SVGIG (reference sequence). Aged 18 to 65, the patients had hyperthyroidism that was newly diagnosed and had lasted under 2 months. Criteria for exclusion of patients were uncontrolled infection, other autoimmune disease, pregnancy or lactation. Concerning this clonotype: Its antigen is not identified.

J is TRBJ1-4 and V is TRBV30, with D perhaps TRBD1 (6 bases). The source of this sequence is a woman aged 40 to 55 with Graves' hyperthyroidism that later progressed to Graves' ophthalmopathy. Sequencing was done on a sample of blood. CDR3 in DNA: TGTGCCTGGAGTACGAAGACAGGCGACGCAACTAATGAAAAACTGTTTTTT. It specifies CAWSTKTGDATNEKLFF.